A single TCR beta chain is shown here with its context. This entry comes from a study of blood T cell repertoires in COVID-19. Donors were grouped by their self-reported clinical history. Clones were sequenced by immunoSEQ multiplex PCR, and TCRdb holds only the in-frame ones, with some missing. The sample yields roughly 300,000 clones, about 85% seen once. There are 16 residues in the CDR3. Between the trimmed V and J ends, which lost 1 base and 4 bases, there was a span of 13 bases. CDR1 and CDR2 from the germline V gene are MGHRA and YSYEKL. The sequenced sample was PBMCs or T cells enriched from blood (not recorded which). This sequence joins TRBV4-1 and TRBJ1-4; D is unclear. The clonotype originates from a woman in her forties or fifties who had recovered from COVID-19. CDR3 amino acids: CASSQAGFKLNEKLFF. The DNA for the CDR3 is TGCGCCAGCAGCCAAGCGGGATTCAAACTTAATGAAAAACTGTTTTTT.